What follows are 22 T cell receptor beta chains derived from one specimen sequenced in a study of T cell repertoires in cytomegalovirus infection (dated by TCRdb to 2018 to 2020). Sequencing instrument: Illumina HiSeq 1500. TCRdb reanalyzed the raw reads on its own, using fastp at Q25 for trimming and MiXCR for clone calling, and kept in-frame beta chains. Duplicate CDR3 protein sequences are folded into a single record with the most common DNA and genes. Within this sample are about 160,000 distinct CDR3 sequences, with 15% to 20% of them counted one time only. The biggest ten clones account for around a sixth of the sample. The sample taken for sequencing was CD8+ T cells from PBMCs. These receptors were collected from a human donor in good health (CMV status not recorded). Some clones in this sample may be carry-over from other donors' samples.

This clonotype was detected only a few times. The chain uses TRBV28 and TRBJ2-2, with TRBD2 matching 10 bases. The CDR3 length is 16 residues. Germline loops: CDR1 MDHEN, CDR2 SYDVKM. V was pared by 3 bases and J by 0 bases, with 1 base of the junction left unmatched. CDR3 bases: TGTGCCAGCAGTTTCAGCGGGAGGGCGAACACCGGGGAGCTGTTTTTT. Protein: CASSFSGRANTGELFF.

The V gene is TRBV6-5, the J gene TRBJ1-3; D remains unclear. Per germline, CDR1 MNHEY and CDR2 SVGAGI. Trimming took off 0 bases at V and 3 bases at J, with 3 bases between the two ends. This CDR3 contains 13 residues. The CDR3 is CASSYSHGNTIYF. The CDR3 DNA follows: TGTGCCAGCAGTTACTCCCATGGAAACACCATATATTTT.

The rearrangement uses TRBV6-1 and TRBJ2-3, with 7 bases fitting TRBD1. The germline gives CDR1 MNHNS, CDR2 SASEGT. V trimming: 5 bases; J trimming: 15 bases; junction bases outside the gene matches: 32. The CDR3 is made up of 19 amino acids. CDR3 protein: CASSPTDRKASYTQIRHYF. In nucleotides, the CDR3 is TGTGCCAGCAGTCCCACGGACAGGAAAGCATCTTACACACAGATACGCCATTATTTT.

This clonotype was picked up a small number of times. The chain couples TRBV11-2 to TRBJ2-7; possibly TRBD1 for D (6 bases). Trimming removed 5 bases from V and 3 bases from J, with 17 bases in between. The CDR3 runs to 15 residues. CDR1 and CDR2 from the germline V gene are SGHAT and FQNNGV. DNA of the CDR3: TGTGCCAGCAGCCCACCGGGGCAGGGGAACTACGAGCAGTACTTC. This sequence encodes CASSPPGQGNYEQYF.

This clonotype appeared a few times. V is TRBV6-6 and J is TRBJ2-1, with D possibly TRBD1 on 6 matching bases. The CDR3 totals 14 residues. Trimming stripped 1 base from V and 6 bases from J, with 10 bases between. Per germline, CDR1 MNHNY and CDR2 SVGAGI (reference sequence). As DNA, the CDR3 is TGTGCCAGCAGTTACTTCGACAGGCCCAATGAGCAGTTCTTC. It yields the protein CASSYFDRPNEQFF.

Only a few counts were recorded for this clonotype. The chain couples TRBV7-9 to TRBJ2-7; D is tentatively TRBD1 or TRBD2 (5 bases each). Trimming pared 5 bases from V and 1 base from J, leaving 18 bases between. The CDR3 has 16 residues. Per germline, CDR1 SEHNR and CDR2 FQNEAQ (reference sequence). The CDR3 DNA sequence: TGTGCCAGCAGCAATACTCCGGGACGGGGATCCTACGAGCAGTACTTC. Translating gives CASSNTPGRGSYEQYF.

The chain carries TRBV28 and TRBJ2-2; no reliable D call. CDR3 size: 14 residues. The V gene's germline CDR1 is MDHEN and CDR2 SYDVKM. Trimming took off 6 bases at V and 6 bases at J, with 14 bases between the two ends. Here the CDR3 DNA reads TGTGCCAGCAGCCCTTACTTGGCCTCCGGGGAGCTGTTTTTT. Protein product: CASSPYLASGELFF. The whole variable domain, remainder taken from reference TRBV28 and TRBJ2-2, is DVKVTQSSRYLVKRTGEKVFLECVQDMDHENMFWYRQDPGLGLRLIYFSYDVKMKEKGDIPEGYSVSREKKERFSLILESASTNQTSMYLCASSPYLASGELFFGEGSRLTVL.

This clonotype was observed a few times. The chain links TRBV7-6 to TRBJ1-1; 8 bases map to TRBD1. J was trimmed by 1 base and V by 8 bases; bases with no gene match: 6. The CDR3 runs to 14 residues. The germline gives CDR1 SGHVS, CDR2 FNYEAQ. CDR3 region: CASFSGTGNTEAFF. The DNA of the CDR3 is TGTGCCAGCTTTTCCGGGACAGGGAACACTGAAGCTTTCTTT. The variable domain in full, completed from reference TRBV7-6 and TRBJ1-1, reads GAGVSQSPRYKVTKRGQDVALRCDPISGHVSLYWYRQALGQGPEFLTYFNYEAQQDKSGLPNDRFSAERPEGSISTLTIQRTEQRDSAMYRCASFSGTGNTEAFFGQGTRLTVV.

The V and J genes are TRBV6-2 or TRBV6-3 and TRBJ2-7, with TRBD2 matching over 10 bases. The CDR3 is made up of 15 amino acids. V shed 5 bases, J shed 3 bases, and the junction held 7 bases outside the gene matches. Germline loops: CDR1 MNHEY, CDR2 SVGEGT. CDR3 residues: CASSIGLAAVYEQYF. The CDR3 DNA reads TGTGCCAGCAGTATTGGACTAGCGGCGGTCTACGAGCAGTACTTC.

This clonotype has just a few counts. The gene calls are TRBV6-1 and TRBJ1-1, with D possibly matching TRBD1 (6 bases). Looked up from germline, CDR1 is MNHNS and CDR2 is SASEGT. CDR3 length: 14 amino acids. V lost 6 bases, J lost 11 bases, and 22 bases lay in between. CDR3 nucleotides: TGTGCCAGCAGCCAATCCAGGGACAAGAGGAGGGCTTTCTTT. This sequence encodes CASSQSRDKRRAFF.

The chain combines TRBV15 with TRBJ1-5; 7 nucleotides match TRBD1. The CDR3 contains 17 residues. The junction had 6 bases not matched to a gene; V was cut back by 0 bases and J by 1 base. CDR1 is LNHNV and CDR2 is YYDKDF in the germline V gene (reference sequence). CDR3 in amino acids: CATSRDLGTESNQPQHF. As DNA, the CDR3 is TGTGCCACCAGCAGAGATCTTGGGACAGAGAGCAATCAGCCCCAGCATTTT.

This clonotype was found many times. The chain combines TRBV7-2 with TRBJ2-7; D remains ambiguous. The CDR3 extends over 13 amino acids. Germline CDR1 SGHTA, CDR2 FQGNSA. V shed 3 bases and J shed 5 bases, with 11 bases lying between them. CDR3 sequence (DNA): TGTGCCAGCAGCTTCCGGGCAGTTGACGAGCAGTACTTC. Translated, it gives CASSFRAVDEQYF. Using reference TRBV7-2 and TRBJ2-7 for the parts outside the CDR3, the full variable domain is GAGVSQSPSNKVTEKGKDVELRCDPISGHTALYWYRQSLGQGLEFLIYFQGNSAPDKSGLPSDRFSAERTGGSVSTLTIQRTQQEDSAVYLCASSFRAVDEQYFGPGTRLTVT.

This clonotype appeared a few times. The rearrangement uses TRBV11-3 and TRBJ1-2; D unclear. Germline CDR1 is SGHNT and CDR2 is YENEEA. The CDR3 contains 14 residues. Trimming took 5 bases from V and 1 from J, leaving 11 bases between them. The CDR3 region is CASSTRPDNYGYTF. The DNA of the CDR3 is TGTGCCAGCAGCACGCGGCCGGATAACTATGGCTACACCTTC.

The chain is built from TRBV2 and TRBJ1-1, with unresolved D. The V gene lost 2 bases and the J gene lost 11 bases, with 15 bases spanning the gap. Germline CDR1 is SNHLY and CDR2 is FYNNEI. The length of the CDR3 is 13 residues. CDR3 amino acids: CASSELTIFEAFF. Here the CDR3 DNA reads TGTGCCAGCAGTGAACTGACCATCTTTGAGGCTTTCTTT.

This chain uses TRBV27 with TRBJ1-1; D gene uncertain. The germline gives CDR1 MNHEY, CDR2 SMNVEV (reference sequence). The CDR3 consists of 14 residues. V was trimmed by 3 bases and J by 0 bases, leaving 8 bases between them. CDR3 sequence (DNA): TGTGCCAGCAGTTTGGCAAGGATGAACACTGAAGCTTTCTTT. Protein product: CASSLARMNTEAFF.

There are many counts of this clonotype. The chain links TRBV29-1 to TRBJ2-7, with a weak D call TRBD1 (5 bases). This CDR3 has 13 residues. V was pared by 0 bases and J by 9 bases, with 15 bases between. Germline lookup yields CDR1 SQVTM and CDR2 ANQGSEA. CDR3 residues: CSVEDGLRQGQYF. Here the CDR3 DNA reads TGCAGCGTTGAAGATGGTTTACGGCAGGGGCAGTACTTC.

The rearrangement uses TRBV19 and TRBJ1-1, with TRBD1 matching over 7 bases. The CDR3 is made up of 14 amino acids. Trimming removed 3 bases from V and 1 base from J; junction bases left unmatched: 2. Germline loops: CDR1 LNHDA, CDR2 SQIVND (reference sequence). The CDR3 DNA is TGTGCCAGTAGTATCACAGGGGCGAACACTGAAGCTTTCTTT. Its protein product is CASSITGANTEAFF.

The chain couples TRBV7-2 to TRBJ2-7; TRBD1 matches at 12 bases. The CDR3 totals 15 residues. The trim removed 5 bases at V and 3 bases at J, leaving 5 bases unmatched. Germline V gene sequence: CDR1 SGHTA, CDR2 FQGNSA. The CDR3 is CASSQGTGGGYEQYF. For the CDR3, the DNA is TGTGCCAGCAGCCAAGGGACAGGGGGCGGCTACGAGCAGTACTTC.

A few counts support this clonotype. The V gene is TRBV7-9, the J gene TRBJ2-7; possibly TRBD1 or TRBD2 for D (5 bases each). V was pared by 4 bases and J by 3 bases, with 13 bases between. The CDR3 spans 14 residues. Germline assignment: CDR1 SEHNR and CDR2 FQNEAQ (reference sequence). The CDR3 sequence: CASSSSGTIYEQYF. CDR3 DNA sequence: TGTGCCAGCAGCTCTTCGGGGACGATCTACGAGCAGTACTTC.

This clonotype was seen more than once but under ten times. The chain couples TRBV12-3 or TRBV12-4 to TRBJ2-7; the match to TRBD1 covers 7 bases. The CDR3 has 16 residues. The J segment lost 3 bases and the V segment lost 8 bases, leaving 16 bases of the junction unmatched. Here the CDR3 DNA reads TGTGCCAGCTCACCCGTTTCGGGGACAGTGGTCTACGAGCAGTACTTC. As protein: CASSPVSGTVVYEQYF.

This clonotype was observed many times. V usage is TRBV11-2 and J usage is TRBJ2-1, with D possibly matching TRBD2 (5 bases). The germline V gene encodes CDR1 SGHAT and CDR2 FQNNGV. With 5 bases removed from V and 5 bases from J, the gap between germline ends came to 10 bases. CDR3 length: 13 amino acids. The CDR3 nucleotides read TGTGCCAGCAGCCGAGGACTGGACAATGAGCAGTTCTTC. This codes for CASSRGLDNEQFF.

The V and J genes are TRBV6-2 or TRBV6-3 and TRBJ2-3; 8 positions agree with TRBD2. The CDR3 loop spans 15 amino acids. V lost 2 bases, J lost 4 bases, and 5 bases stayed unmatched. CDR1 is MNHEY, CDR2 SVGEGT, per germline. The CDR3 sequence: CASSYGRGGPDTQYF. DNA for the CDR3: TGTGCCAGCAGTTACGGTCGGGGGGGTCCAGATACGCAGTATTTT.